Below are 27 T cell receptor beta chains sequenced from a single sample in a study of blood T cell repertoires in COVID-19. Repertoires were generated with immunoSEQ multiplex PCR, while TCRdb's copy carries only in-frame clones and drops some. The table includes approximately 320,000 clones, under 95% detected once. Sequenced sample: PBMCs or T cells enriched from blood (not recorded which). Receptors were obtained from a man in his fifties or sixties who had recovered from COVID-19.

The V gene is TRBV7-3, the J gene TRBJ2-5; TRBD2 matches 13 bases. In germline, CDR1 is SGHTA, CDR2 FQGTGA. After removal of 3 bases from V and 5 bases from J, the junction contained 9 bases not matched to a gene. This CDR3 contains 17 residues. The CDR3, as DNA: TGTGCCAGCAGCTTGGGGCAGGGACTAGCGGGGAGGGAGACCCAGTACTTC. Its protein is CASSLGQGLAGRETQYF.

The chain recombines TRBV6-5 with TRBJ2-5; TRBD1 matches at 8 bases. The CDR3 is made up of 15 amino acids. Germline V gives CDR1 MNHEY, CDR2 SVGAGI. V lost 7 bases, J lost 4 bases, and 11 bases stayed unmatched. The CDR3 coding sequence is TGTGCCAGCACTCTCGGACAGGGCAATAGAGAGACCCAGTACTTC. Amino acids: CASTLGQGNRETQYF.

V is TRBV19 and J is TRBJ1-1, with TRBD1 identical over 8 bases. J gave up 4 bases and V 7 bases, and 8 bases lay outside the gene matches. Germline assignment: CDR1 LNHDA and CDR2 SQIVND (reference sequence). The CDR3 extends over 14 amino acids. In DNA form, the CDR3 reads TGTGCCAGTACCGATCGAACAGGGGGCACTGAAGCTTTCTTT. This sequence encodes CASTDRTGGTEAFF. Based on the CDR3 plus reference TRBV19 and TRBJ1-1, the full variable domain is DGGITQSPKYLFRKEGQNVTLSCEQNLNHDAMYWYRQDPGQGLRLIYYSQIVNDFQKGDIAEGYSVSREKKESFPLTVTSAQKNPTAFYLCASTDRTGGTEAFFGQGTRLTVV.

This clone was recorded once. This chain joins TRBV2 and TRBJ1-2, with TRBD1 matching 8 bases. Germline trimming cut 4 bases from V and 1 base from J; bases unmatched to any gene: 2. The CDR3 loop spans 14 amino acids. The germline CDR1 and CDR2 sequences are SNHLY and FYNNEI. CDR3 coding DNA: TGTGCCAGCAGTGGGACAGGGAATAACTATGGCTACACCTTC. The encoded protein is CASSGTGNNYGYTF.

This rearrangement joins TRBV5-5 to TRBJ2-3; D possibly corresponds to TRBD2 (6 bases). CDR3 length: 15 amino acids. V lost 1 base and J lost 2, with 11 bases in between. From germline, CDR1 is SGHKS and CDR2 YYEKEE (reference sequence). As DNA, the CDR3 is TGTGCCAGCAGCTTGTCGCTAGCGCCCACAGATACGCAGTATTTT. Protein sequence: CASSLSLAPTDTQYF. Together with reference TRBV5-5 and TRBJ2-3, the CDR3 gives the full variable domain: DAGVTQSPTHLIKTRGQQVTLRCSPISGHKSVSWYQQVLGQGPQFIFQYYEKEERGRGNFPDRFSARQFPNYSSELNVNALLLGDSALYLCASSLSLAPTDTQYFGPGTRLTVL.

The chain has TRBV29-1 and TRBJ2-7; the match to TRBD2 covers 11 bases. The V gene end was trimmed by 3 bases and the J gene end by 4 bases; junction bases not matched to a gene: 2. Per germline, CDR1 SQVTM and CDR2 ANQGSEA. CDR3 length equals 13 residues. The CDR3 spells CSVDVAGGYEQYF. In DNA, the CDR3 is TGCAGCGTTGATGTAGCGGGGGGGTACGAGCAGTACTTC.

The genes are TRBV18 and TRBJ1-5; D unresolved. The CDR3 has 14 residues. Trimming took off 2 bases at V and 7 bases at J, with 12 bases between the two ends. Germline assignment: CDR1 KGHSH and CDR2 LQKENI. The CDR3 DNA is TGTGCCAGCTCACCAGGCGGGGAGGTCCAGCCCCAGCATTTT. This gives the protein CASSPGGEVQPQHF.

The DNA for the CDR3 is TGTGCCAGCAGCCAAGTGGGGCGGGGGTCCTACAATGAGCAGTTCTTC. Translated, it gives CASSQVGRGSYNEQFF. This chain links TRBV7-3 with TRBJ2-1, with TRBD2 matching 7 bases. There are 16 residues in the CDR3. From germline, CDR1 is SGHTA and CDR2 FQGTGA. The V gene end was trimmed by 5 bases and the J gene end by 1 base; junction bases not matched to a gene: 8.

V usage is TRBV12-5 and J usage is TRBJ2-4; TRBD1 matches at 7 bases. CDR1 is LGHNT, CDR2 FRNRAP, per germline. Germline trimming cut 5 bases from V and 6 bases from J; bases unmatched to any gene: 4. The CDR3 length is 13 residues. The DNA for the CDR3 is TGTGCTAGTGGTATGGGACAGCTAAACATTCAGTACTTC. It translates to CASGMGQLNIQYF.

On this clone: One base separates it from a far larger clone, so it is likely a read error. This sequence joins TRBV2 and TRBJ1-1, with TRBD1 as a possible D gene (5 bases). CDR1 and CDR2 from the germline V gene are SNHLY and FYNNEI. The CDR3 length is 13 residues. Trimming cost V 6 bases and J 1 base, with 9 bases left between them. CDR3 region: CASSLTANTEAFF. Written as DNA, the CDR3 is TGTGCCAGCAGCCTGACAGCGAACACTGAAGCTTTCTTT.

This rearrangement joins TRBV5-4 to TRBJ1-2; 9 bases are a match to TRBD1. V was clipped by 0 bases and J by 7 bases; unmatched bases: 7. Germline V CDR1 and CDR2: SGHNT, YYREEE (reference sequence). This CDR3 has 15 residues. In nucleotides, the CDR3 is TGTGCCAGCAGCTTGGTTCAGGACAGGGGTTTTGGCTACACCTTC. This encodes CASSLVQDRGFGYTF. Supplemented by reference TRBV5-4 and TRBJ1-2, the full variable domain reads ETGVTQSPTHLIKTRGQQVTLRCSSQSGHNTVSWYQQALGQGPQFIFQYYREEENGRGNFPPRFSGLQFPNYSSELNVNALELDDSALYLCASSLVQDRGFGYTFGSGTRLTVV.

V is TRBV30 and J is TRBJ2-5; 8 bases line up with TRBD2. The CDR3 has 14 residues. Germline V gene lookup returns CDR1 GTSNPN and CDR2 SVGIG (reference sequence). Germline trimming cut 5 bases from V and 5 bases from J; bases unmatched to any gene: 10. The chain's CDR3 is CAWGPGGSNETQYF. CDR3 DNA: TGTGCCTGGGGGCCGGGGGGGTCAAACGAGACCCAGTACTTC. The full variable domain, rest sourced from reference TRBV30 and TRBJ2-5, is SQTIHQWPATLVQPVGSPLSLECTVEGTSNPNLYWYRQAAGRGLQLLFYSVGIGQISSEVPQNLSASRPQDRQFILSSKKLLLSDSGFYLCAWGPGGSNETQYFGPGTRLLVL.

The CDR3 region is CASSFYRGNTEAFF. The CDR3, as DNA: TGTGCCAGCAGCTTTTATAGGGGGAACACTGAAGCTTTCTTT. The rearrangement joins TRBV7-9 to TRBJ1-1; possibly TRBD1 for D (5 bases). Germline V gene data show CDR1 as SEHNR and CDR2 as FQNEAQ (reference sequence). Trimming took off 3 bases at V and 1 base at J, with 9 bases between the two ends. The CDR3 runs to 14 residues.

CDR3 coding DNA: TGTGCCAGCAGTGAGGCGCAGGGGACTGAAAAACTGTTTTTT. It is translated as CASSEAQGTEKLFF. The genes are TRBV6-1 and TRBJ1-4; a possible D gene is TRBD1 (6 bases). Trimming removed 3 bases from V and 7 bases from J, with 12 bases in between. CDR3 length equals 14 residues. Germline V gene lookup returns CDR1 MNHNS and CDR2 SASEGT.

On this clone itself: One junction end disagrees with the germline gene, perhaps due to a read error. CDR3 sequence: CASRLLGVNTEAFF. CDR3 sequence (DNA): TGTGCCAGCCGCTTACTAGGGGTGAACACTGAAGCTTTCTTT. This chain joins TRBV7-9 and TRBJ1-1; D may be TRBD1 (5 bases). Germline V gives CDR1 SEHNR, CDR2 FQNEAQ (reference sequence). This CDR3 region has 14 residues. Complete variable domain (other parts from reference TRBV7-9 and TRBJ1-1): DTGVSQNPRHKITKRGQNVTFRCDPISEHNRLYWYRQTLGQGPEFLTYFQNEAQLEKSRLLSDRFSAERPKGSFSTLEIQRTEQGDSAMYLCASRLLGVNTEAFFGQGTRLTVV.

V usage is TRBV4-1 and J usage is TRBJ2-7; TRBD1 aligns across 7 bases. The CDR3 length is 11 residues. V shed 4 bases and J 10 bases; nucleotides not matched to a gene: 4. From germline, CDR1 is MGHRA and CDR2 YSYEKL. The CDR3 is CASSLDRDQYF. The CDR3 nucleotides read TGCGCCAGCAGCCTCGACAGGGACCAGTACTTC.

V gene TRBV11-2 combines with J gene TRBJ2-1, with D possibly being TRBD2 (6 bases). V lost 0 bases to trimming and J lost 9 bases, with 15 bases between them. Germline loops: CDR1 SGHAT, CDR2 FQNNGV. This CDR3 is built from 15 residues. CDR3 DNA: TGTGCCAGCAGCTTAGATCTTGGAGGGTCGAGTGAGCAGTTCTTC. Translated, it gives CASSLDLGGSSEQFF. The full variable domain, its missing parts supplied by reference TRBV11-2 and TRBJ2-1, is EAGVAQSPRYKIIEKRQSVAFWCNPISGHATLYWYQQILGQGPKLLIQFQNNGVVDDSQLPKDRFSAERLKGVDSTLKIQPAKLEDSAVYLCASSLDLGGSSEQFFGPGTRLTVL.

The V gene is TRBV5-1, the J gene TRBJ2-1, with 8 nucleotides matching TRBD2. The length of the CDR3 is 16 residues. Germline CDR1 and CDR2: SGHRS and YFSETQ. The junction had 4 bases not matched to a gene; V was cut back by 1 base and J by 1 base. CDR3: CASSLTSGGSYNEQFF. CDR3 bases: TGCGCCAGCAGCTTGACAAGCGGGGGATCCTACAATGAGCAGTTCTTC.

This clone has more than one count but fewer than ten. This chain joins TRBV25-1 and TRBJ2-5; D possibly corresponds to TRBD2 (7 bases). The CDR3 is 14 residues long. V lost 3 bases, J lost 5 bases, and 13 bases lay in between. Germline V gives CDR1 MGHDK, CDR2 SYGVNS. CDR3 nucleotides: TGTGCCAGCAGTGAGCAGGGGCGGGGGGAGACCCAGTACTTC. This gives the protein CASSEQGRGETQYF.

The chain couples TRBV29-1 to TRBJ2-7, with 7 bases identical to TRBD2. After removal of 3 bases from V and 9 bases from J, the junction contained 8 bases not matched to a gene. Per the germline V gene, CDR1 is SQVTM and CDR2 is ANQGSEA. CDR3 length equals 12 residues. The DNA of the CDR3 is TGCAGCGTTGACTTAGGGAGGGTCGGGCAGTACTTC. As protein: CSVDLGRVGQYF.

This chain joins TRBV15 and TRBJ1-2, with TRBD1 identical over 7 bases. Germline values: CDR1 LNHNV, CDR2 YYDKDF (reference sequence). V shed 8 bases, J shed 5 bases, and the junction held 11 bases outside the gene matches. This CDR3 is 14 amino acids long. CDR3 amino acids: CATQDTGTDYGYTF. The CDR3 DNA follows: TGTGCCACCCAGGACACCGGGACAGATTATGGCTACACCTTC.

This clone was detected only a few times. This chain links TRBV5-6 with TRBJ1-2; TRBD1 matches at 7 bases. Germline V CDR1 and CDR2: SGHDT, YYEEEE. The CDR3 has 14 residues. Trimming cost V 1 base and J 5 bases; bases outside gene matches: 5. CDR3 protein: CASSLTTGVYGYTF. In DNA, the CDR3 is TGTGCCAGCAGCTTGACTACAGGGGTGTATGGCTACACCTTC. The full variable domain, its missing parts supplied by reference TRBV5-6 and TRBJ1-2, is DAGVTQSPTHLIKTRGQQVTLRCSPKSGHDTVSWYQQALGQGPQFIFQYYEEEERQRGNFPDRFSGHQFPNYSSELNVNALLLGDSALYLCASSLTTGVYGYTFGSGTRLTVV.

The genes are TRBV6-5 and TRBJ2-7, with D possibly being TRBD2 (6 bases). Trimming shortened V by 6 bases and J by 6 bases, and 18 bases separated the two germline ends. Germline values: CDR1 MNHEY, CDR2 SVGAGI. The CDR3 extends over 14 amino acids. The CDR3 nucleotides read TGTGCCAGCAGCCAGGCGGGGTTGGGCTCCGAGCAGTACTTC. This gives the protein CASSQAGLGSEQYF.

V usage is TRBV7-2 and J usage is TRBJ1-3; TRBD1 might be the D (6 bases). There are 15 residues in the CDR3. Per germline, CDR1 SGHTA and CDR2 FQGNSA. Trimming stripped 5 bases from V and 4 bases from J, with 15 bases between. The CDR3 sequence is CASSKRQVTGNTIYF. Here the CDR3 DNA reads TGTGCCAGCAGCAAACGACAGGTTACGGGAAACACCATATATTTT.

This clone showed up just once. This chain uses TRBV25-1 with TRBJ2-2; D is unresolved. Per germline, CDR1 MGHDK and CDR2 SYGVNS. This CDR3 comprises 14 residues. The V end lost 3 bases, the J end lost 1 base, and 6 bases lay between the germline ends. The CDR3 loop reads CASSEWLNTGELFF. The CDR3 region has the DNA TGTGCCAGCAGTGAGTGGCTGAACACCGGGGAGCTGTTTTTT.

The chain has TRBV15 and TRBJ2-1; 7 bases align to TRBD2. The junction had 15 bases not matched to a gene; V was cut back by 1 base and J by 0 bases. The CDR3 covers 20 residues. The germline gives CDR1 LNHNV, CDR2 YYDKDF (reference sequence). In nucleotides, the CDR3 is TGTGCCACCAGCAGAGGAAAGAGAAGCCTTGGCGGGAGCTCCTACAATGAGCAGTTCTTC. Encoded protein: CATSRGKRSLGGSSYNEQFF.

The rearrangement joins TRBV14 to TRBJ1-1; D is ambiguous. Trimming shortened V by 3 bases and J by 8 bases, and 7 bases separated the two germline ends. The CDR3 is 11 residues long. Germline lookup yields CDR1 SGHDN and CDR2 FVKESK. CDR3 amino acids: CASSQQEEAFF. The DNA of the CDR3 is TGTGCCAGCAGCCAGCAGGAAGAAGCTTTCTTT.